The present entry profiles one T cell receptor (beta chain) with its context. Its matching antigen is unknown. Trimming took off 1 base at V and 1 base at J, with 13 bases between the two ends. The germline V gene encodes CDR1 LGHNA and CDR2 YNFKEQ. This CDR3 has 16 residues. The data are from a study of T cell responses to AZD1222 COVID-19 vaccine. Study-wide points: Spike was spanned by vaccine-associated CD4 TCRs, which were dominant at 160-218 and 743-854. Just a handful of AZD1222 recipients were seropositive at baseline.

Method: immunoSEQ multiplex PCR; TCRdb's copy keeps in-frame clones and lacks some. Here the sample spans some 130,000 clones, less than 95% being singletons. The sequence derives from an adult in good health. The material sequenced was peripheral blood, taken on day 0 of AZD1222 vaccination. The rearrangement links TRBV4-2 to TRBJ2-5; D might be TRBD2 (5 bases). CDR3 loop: CASSQGVGLPQETQYF. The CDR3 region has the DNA TGTGCCAGCAGCCAAGGGGTTGGACTCCCCCAAGAGACCCAGTACTTC.